This T cell receptor (beta chain) was captured in a study of T cells after yellow fever vaccination. Findings and limits, study-wide: Abundant bulk-population clonotypes could contaminate the FACS-sorted repertoires.

The CDR3 is 14 amino acids. V lost 4 bases, J lost 6 bases, and 18 bases lay in between. Germline V CDR1 and CDR2: DFQATT, SNEGSKA (reference sequence). This clonotype appeared many times. The antigen remains unidentified. TCRdb reprocessed the 5' RACE reads with MiXCR, giving one entry per CDR3 protein. The sample records 200,000 to 300,000 distinct CDR3 sequences, 3.6% being singletons. The sequencing used PBMCs, collected 15 days after the yellow fever booster vaccination. J is TRBJ1-1 and V is TRBV20-1; D is perhaps TRBD1 (5 bases). This clonotype originated in a man younger than 30 who received the YFV17D yellow fever vaccine. The CDR3, as DNA: TGCAGTGCTACTCATGGGACTTCGGGCGCTGAAGCTTTCTTT. Protein sequence: CSATHGTSGAEAFF.